This TCR beta chain comes out of a study of T cell clonality in common variable immunodeficiency. Some clones are missing from TCRdb's copy, which holds only in-frame ones; the method was immunoSEQ multiplex PCR. This set yields more than 35,000 clones and no singletons; the top ten hold approximately 5.5%. Donors gave roughly 4.5 to 8.5 ml heparinized peripheral whole blood. Study findings and constraints: Reportedly, TCR beta sequences from common variable immunodeficiency showed fewer deletions and N-nucleotide insertions.

This clone was picked up many times. What it binds is unknown. Sequencing was performed on peripheral blood mononuclear cells. The TCR was taken from a human donor with common variable immunodeficiency.

CDR3 DNA, as far as it was read: TGTGCCAGCAGCGTAGGGCAGCGGGATACG. Residues: CASSVGQRDT. The whole CDR3 sequence is CASSVGQRDTQYF. The chain couples TRBV7-8 to TRBJ2-3, with a possible D match to TRBD2 (5 bases). The CDR3 end falls 3 residues outside the read, so it is completed with the germline J gene. CDR1 is SGHVS and CDR2 is FQNEAQ in the germline V gene. The V end lost 5 bases, the J end lost 6 bases, and 12 bases lay between the germline ends. The CDR3 sequence is 13 residues long.